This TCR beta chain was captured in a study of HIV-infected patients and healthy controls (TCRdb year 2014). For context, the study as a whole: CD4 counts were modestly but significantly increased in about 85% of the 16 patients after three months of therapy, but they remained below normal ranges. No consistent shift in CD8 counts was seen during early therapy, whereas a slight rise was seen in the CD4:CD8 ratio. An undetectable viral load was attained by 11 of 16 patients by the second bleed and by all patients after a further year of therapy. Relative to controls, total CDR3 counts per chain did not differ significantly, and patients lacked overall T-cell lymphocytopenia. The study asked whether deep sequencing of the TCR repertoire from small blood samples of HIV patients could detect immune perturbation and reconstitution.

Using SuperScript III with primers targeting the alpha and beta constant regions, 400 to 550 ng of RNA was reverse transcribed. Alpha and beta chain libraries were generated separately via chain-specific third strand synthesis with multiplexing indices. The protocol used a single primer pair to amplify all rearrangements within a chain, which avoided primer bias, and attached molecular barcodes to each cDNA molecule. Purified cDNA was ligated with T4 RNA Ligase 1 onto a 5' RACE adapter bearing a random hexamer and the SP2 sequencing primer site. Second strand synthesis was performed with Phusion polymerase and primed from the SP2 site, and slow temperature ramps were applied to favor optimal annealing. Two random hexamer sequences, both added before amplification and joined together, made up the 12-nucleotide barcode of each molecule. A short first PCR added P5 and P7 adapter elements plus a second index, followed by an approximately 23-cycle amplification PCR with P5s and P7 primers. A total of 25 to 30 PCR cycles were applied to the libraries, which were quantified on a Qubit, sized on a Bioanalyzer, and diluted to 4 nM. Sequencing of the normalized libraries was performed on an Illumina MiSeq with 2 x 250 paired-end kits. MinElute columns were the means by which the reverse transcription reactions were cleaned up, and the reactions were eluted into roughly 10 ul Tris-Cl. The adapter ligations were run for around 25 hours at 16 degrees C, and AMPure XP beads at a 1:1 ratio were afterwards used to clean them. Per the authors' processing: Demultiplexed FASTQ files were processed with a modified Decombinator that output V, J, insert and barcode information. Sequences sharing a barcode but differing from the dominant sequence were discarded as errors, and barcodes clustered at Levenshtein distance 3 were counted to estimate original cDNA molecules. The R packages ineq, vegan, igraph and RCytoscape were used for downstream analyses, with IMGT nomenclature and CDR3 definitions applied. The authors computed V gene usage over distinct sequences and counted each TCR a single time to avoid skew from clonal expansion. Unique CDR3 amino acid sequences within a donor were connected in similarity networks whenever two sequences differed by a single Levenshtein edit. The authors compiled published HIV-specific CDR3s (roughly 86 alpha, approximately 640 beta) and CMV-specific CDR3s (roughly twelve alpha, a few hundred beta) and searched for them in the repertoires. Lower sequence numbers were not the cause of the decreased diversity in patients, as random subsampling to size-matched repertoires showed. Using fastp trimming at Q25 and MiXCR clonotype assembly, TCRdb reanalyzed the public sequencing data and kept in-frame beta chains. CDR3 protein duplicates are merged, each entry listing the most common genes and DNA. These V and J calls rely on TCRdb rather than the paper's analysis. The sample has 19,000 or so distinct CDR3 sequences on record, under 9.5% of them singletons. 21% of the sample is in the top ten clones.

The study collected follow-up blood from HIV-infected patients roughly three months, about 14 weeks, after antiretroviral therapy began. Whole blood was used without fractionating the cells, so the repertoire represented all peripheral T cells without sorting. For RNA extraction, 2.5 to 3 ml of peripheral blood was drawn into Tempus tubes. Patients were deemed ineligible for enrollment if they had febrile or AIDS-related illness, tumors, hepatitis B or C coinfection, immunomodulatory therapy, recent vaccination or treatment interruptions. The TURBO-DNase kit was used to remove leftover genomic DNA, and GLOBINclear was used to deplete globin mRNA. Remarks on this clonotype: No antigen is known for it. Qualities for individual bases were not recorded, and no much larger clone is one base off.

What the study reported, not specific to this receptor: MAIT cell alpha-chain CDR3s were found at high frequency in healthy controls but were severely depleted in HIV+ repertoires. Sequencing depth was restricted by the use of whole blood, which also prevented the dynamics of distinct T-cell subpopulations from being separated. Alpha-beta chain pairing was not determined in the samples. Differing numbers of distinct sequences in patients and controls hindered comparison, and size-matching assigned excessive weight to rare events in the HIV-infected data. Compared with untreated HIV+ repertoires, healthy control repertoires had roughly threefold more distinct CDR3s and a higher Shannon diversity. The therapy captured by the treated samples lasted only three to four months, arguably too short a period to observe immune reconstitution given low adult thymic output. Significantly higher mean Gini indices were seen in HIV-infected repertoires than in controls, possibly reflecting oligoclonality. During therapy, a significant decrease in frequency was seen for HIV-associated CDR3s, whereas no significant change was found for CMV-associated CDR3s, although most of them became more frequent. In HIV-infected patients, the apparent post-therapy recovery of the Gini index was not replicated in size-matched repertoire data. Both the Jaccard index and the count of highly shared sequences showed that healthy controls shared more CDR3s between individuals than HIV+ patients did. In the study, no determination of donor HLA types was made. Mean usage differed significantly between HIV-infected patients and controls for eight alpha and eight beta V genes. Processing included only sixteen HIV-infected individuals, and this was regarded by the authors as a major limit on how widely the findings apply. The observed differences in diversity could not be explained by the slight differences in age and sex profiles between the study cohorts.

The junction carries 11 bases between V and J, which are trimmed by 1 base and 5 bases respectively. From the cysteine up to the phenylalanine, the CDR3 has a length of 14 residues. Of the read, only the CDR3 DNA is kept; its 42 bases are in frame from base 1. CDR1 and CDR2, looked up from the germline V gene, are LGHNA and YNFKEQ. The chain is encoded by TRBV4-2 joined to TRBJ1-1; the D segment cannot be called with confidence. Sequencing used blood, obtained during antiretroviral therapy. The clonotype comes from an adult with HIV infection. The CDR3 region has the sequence CASSQALGFTEAFF. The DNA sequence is TGTGCCAGCAGCCAAGCCTTGGGGTTTACTGAAGCTTTCTTT.